This TCR beta chain was recorded in a study of cytomegalovirus exposure and HLA in healthy donors. The study, taken as a whole, reports: According to a later analysis, most TCR beta chains associated with CMV appeared HLA-restricted. Further analysis, carried out later, found HLA-associated TCR beta chains more clonally expanded than equally common other chains. A later look showed TCR association rates differing by HLA locus, highest for DRB1 and lowest for HLA-C.

Deletions cut 3 bases from V and 1 base from J, with 10 bases between. The CDR3 has 15 residues. The germline V gene has CDR1 SGHTA and CDR2 FQGNSA. Note on this clone: Its matching antigen is unknown.

PCR involved 60 Vbeta and 13 Jbeta primers. Measured with immunoSEQ multiplex PCR; TCRdb has only the in-frame clones, and not every one. This table has tens of thousands of clones, approximately 78% appearing once. The clonotype was recovered from a human donor in good health. Sequencing was performed on PBMCs. The rearrangement joins TRBV7-2 to TRBJ1-5; D gene ambiguous. Written as DNA, the CDR3 is TGTGCCAGCAGCTTGTACGGGGAGAGCAATCAGCCCCAGCATTTT. Translating it yields CASSLYGESNQPQHF.